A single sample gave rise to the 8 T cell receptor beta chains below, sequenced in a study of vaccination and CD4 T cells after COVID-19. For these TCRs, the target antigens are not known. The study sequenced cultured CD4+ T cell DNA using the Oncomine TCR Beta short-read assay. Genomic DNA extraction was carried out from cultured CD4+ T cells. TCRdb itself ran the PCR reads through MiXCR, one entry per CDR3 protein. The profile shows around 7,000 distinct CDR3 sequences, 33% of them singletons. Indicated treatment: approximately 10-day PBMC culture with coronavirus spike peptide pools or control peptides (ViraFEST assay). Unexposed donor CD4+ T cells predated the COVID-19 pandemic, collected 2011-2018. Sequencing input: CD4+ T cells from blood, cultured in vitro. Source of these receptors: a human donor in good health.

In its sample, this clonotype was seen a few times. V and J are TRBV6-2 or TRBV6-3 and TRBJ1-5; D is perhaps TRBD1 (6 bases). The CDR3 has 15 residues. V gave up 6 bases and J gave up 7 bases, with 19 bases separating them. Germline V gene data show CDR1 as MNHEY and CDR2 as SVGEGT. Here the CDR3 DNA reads TGTGCCAGCAGCCGGGAGGGGGGAGGTTGGCAGCCCCAGCATTTT. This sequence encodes CASSREGGGWQPQHF.

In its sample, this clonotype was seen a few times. The CDR3 region is CASSAWGLAGGETQYF. The CDR3 nucleotides are TGTGCCAGCAGTGCCTGGGGACTAGCGGGAGGGGAGACCCAGTACTTC. V usage is TRBV6-1 and J usage is TRBJ2-5; 16 positions agree with TRBD2. The CDR3 runs 16 residues. Germline V gene lookup returns CDR1 MNHNS and CDR2 SASEGT. J was trimmed by 5 bases and V by 4 bases; bases with no gene match: 4.

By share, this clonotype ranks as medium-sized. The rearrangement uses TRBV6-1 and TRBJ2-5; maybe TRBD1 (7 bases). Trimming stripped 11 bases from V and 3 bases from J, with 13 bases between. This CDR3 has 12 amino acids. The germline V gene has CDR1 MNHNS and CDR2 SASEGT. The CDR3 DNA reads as TGTGCCGGCTCAGGGGGGAAAGAGACCCAGTACTTC. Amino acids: CAGSGGKETQYF.

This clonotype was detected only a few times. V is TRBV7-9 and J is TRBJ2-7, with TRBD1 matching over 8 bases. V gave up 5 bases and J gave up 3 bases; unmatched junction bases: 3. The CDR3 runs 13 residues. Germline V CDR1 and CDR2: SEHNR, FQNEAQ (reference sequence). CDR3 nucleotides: TGTGCCAGCAGCGGTACAGGGGGCTACGAGCAGTACTTC. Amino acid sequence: CASSGTGGYEQYF.

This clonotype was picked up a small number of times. This CDR3 reads CASSLNTGYGYTF. The CDR3, as DNA: TGTGCCAGCAGTTTAAATACAGGGTACGGCTACACCTTC. The V gene is TRBV28, the J gene TRBJ1-2; the D gene is possibly TRBD1 (6 bases). Trimming left V 2 bases short and J 8 bases short, with 12 bases between. The CDR3 totals 13 residues. The germline V gene has CDR1 MDHEN and CDR2 SYDVKM.

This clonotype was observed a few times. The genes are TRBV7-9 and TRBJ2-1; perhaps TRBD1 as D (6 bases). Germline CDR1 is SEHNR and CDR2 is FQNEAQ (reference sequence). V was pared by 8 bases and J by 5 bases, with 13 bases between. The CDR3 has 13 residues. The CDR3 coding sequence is TGTGCCAGCGGTCGGGACACTAACAATGAGCAGTTCTTC. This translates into CASGRDTNNEQFF.

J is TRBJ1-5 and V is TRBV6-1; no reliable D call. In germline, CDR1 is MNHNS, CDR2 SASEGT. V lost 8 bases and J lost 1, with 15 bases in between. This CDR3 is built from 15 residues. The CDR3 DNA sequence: TGTGCCAGCGGAAGAGGTTTAGGGAGCAATCAGCCCCAGCATTTT. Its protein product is CASGRGLGSNQPQHF.

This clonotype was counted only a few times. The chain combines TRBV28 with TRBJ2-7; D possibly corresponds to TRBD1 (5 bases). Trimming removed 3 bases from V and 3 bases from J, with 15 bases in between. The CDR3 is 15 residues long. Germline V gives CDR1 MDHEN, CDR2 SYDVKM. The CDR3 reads CASSLGPEILYEQYF. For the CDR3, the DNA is TGTGCCAGCAGTTTGGGGCCCGAGATCCTCTACGAGCAGTACTTC. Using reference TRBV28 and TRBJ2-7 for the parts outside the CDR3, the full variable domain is DVKVTQSSRYLVKRTGEKVFLECVQDMDHENMFWYRQDPGLGLRLIYFSYDVKMKEKGDIPEGYSVSREKKERFSLILESASTNQTSMYLCASSLGPEILYEQYFGPGTRLTVT.